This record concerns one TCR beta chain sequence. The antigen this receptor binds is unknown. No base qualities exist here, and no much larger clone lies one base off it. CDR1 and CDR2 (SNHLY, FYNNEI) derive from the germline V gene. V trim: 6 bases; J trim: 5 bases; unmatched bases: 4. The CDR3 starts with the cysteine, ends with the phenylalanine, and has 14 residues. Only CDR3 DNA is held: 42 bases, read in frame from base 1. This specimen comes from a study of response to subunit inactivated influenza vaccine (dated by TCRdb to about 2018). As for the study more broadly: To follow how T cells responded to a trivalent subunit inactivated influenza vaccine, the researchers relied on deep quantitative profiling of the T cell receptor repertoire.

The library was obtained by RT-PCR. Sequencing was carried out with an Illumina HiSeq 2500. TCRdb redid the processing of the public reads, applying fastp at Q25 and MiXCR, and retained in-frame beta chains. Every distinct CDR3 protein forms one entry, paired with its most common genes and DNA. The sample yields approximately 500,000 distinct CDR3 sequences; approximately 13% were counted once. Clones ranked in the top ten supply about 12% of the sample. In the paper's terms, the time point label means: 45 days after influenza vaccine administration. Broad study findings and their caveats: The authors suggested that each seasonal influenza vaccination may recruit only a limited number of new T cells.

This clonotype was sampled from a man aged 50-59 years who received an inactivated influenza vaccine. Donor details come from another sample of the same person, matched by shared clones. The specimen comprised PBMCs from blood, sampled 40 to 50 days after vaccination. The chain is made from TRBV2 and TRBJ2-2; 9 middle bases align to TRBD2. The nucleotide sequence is TGTGCCAGCAGCCTAGCGGGATGGACCGGGGAGCTGTTTTTT. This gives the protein CASSLAGWTGELFF.